A single sample is the source of the 10 T cell receptor beta chains below, sequenced in a study of neurological immune-mediated disorders. TCRdb redid the calling of the 5' RACE reads with MiXCR, one entry per CDR3 protein. The sample includes roughly 62,000 distinct CDR3 sequences, around 5% seen only once; the top ten take around 3.4%. Specimen: PBMCs. All receptors come from a woman aged 50 to 65 with multiple sclerosis.

This clonotype was observed many times. The chain carries TRBV5-1 and TRBJ2-2; 7 nucleotides match TRBD2. Per germline, CDR1 SGHRS and CDR2 YFSETQ. Trimming cost V 3 bases and J 6 bases; bases outside gene matches: 8. There are 15 residues in the CDR3. This chain's CDR3 is CASSSAGPPAGELFF. The CDR3 DNA follows: TGCGCCAGCAGCTCAGCGGGGCCTCCGGCCGGGGAGCTGTTTTTT. The full variable domain, its missing parts supplied by reference TRBV5-1 and TRBJ2-2, is KAGVTQTPRYLIKTRGQQVTLSCSPISGHRSVSWYQQTPGQGLQFLFEYFSETQRNKGNFPGRFSGRQFSNSRSEMNVSTLELGDSALYLCASSSAGPPAGELFFGEGSRLTVL.

This clonotype was detected ten times or more. The genes are TRBV7-3 and TRBJ2-1; either TRBD1 or TRBD2 may fit D (5 bases each). The CDR3 covers 14 residues. Trimming took 6 bases from V and 7 from J, leaving 16 bases between them. Germline V CDR1 and CDR2: SGHTA, FQGTGA. The CDR3 DNA sequence: TGTGCCAGCAGTATCCGGGGCTGGGAAAATGAGCAGTTCTTC. As protein: CASSIRGWENEQFF.

This clonotype is a singleton in its sample. The rearrangement joins TRBV10-3 to TRBJ2-2; tentatively, D is TRBD1 (5 bases). Per the germline V gene, CDR1 is ENHRY and CDR2 is SYGVKD. The CDR3 is made up of 17 amino acids. Trimming took off 0 bases at V and 2 bases at J, with 13 bases between the two ends. For the CDR3, the DNA is TGTGCCATCAGTGAGTCGCGGTGGACAAACAACACCGGGGAGCTGTTTTTT. Its translation is CAISESRWTNNTGELFF.

This clonotype was seen many times. The gene calls are TRBV6-6 and TRBJ1-5; 7 bases are a match to TRBD1. The junction had 13 bases not matched to a gene; V was cut back by 10 bases and J by 4 bases. CDR1 and CDR2 (germline): MNHNY, SVGAGI (reference sequence). The CDR3 is 15 residues long. The CDR3 DNA is TGTGCCACCGCAAGGGCAGGGGGTCGGAATCAGCCCCAGCATTTT. It specifies CATARAGGRNQPQHF.

This clonotype has ten or more counts. The rearrangement joins TRBV5-1 to TRBJ2-3, with D unresolved. Germline V gives CDR1 SGHRS, CDR2 YFSETQ. CDR3 length: 16 residues. The ends were cut back, 4 bases at V and 4 bases at J, with 19 bases in the middle. CDR3 protein: CASSHRTPRRSDTQYF. Here the CDR3 DNA reads TGCGCCAGCAGCCATAGGACCCCGCGGAGATCAGATACGCAGTATTTT.

This clonotype was detected many times. The chain recombines TRBV6-6 with TRBJ2-5; TRBD1 aligns across 7 bases. V shed 4 bases and J 3 bases; nucleotides not matched to a gene: 2. CDR3 length: 13 residues. The germline V gene has CDR1 MNHNY and CDR2 SVGAGI (reference sequence). As DNA, the CDR3 is TGTGCCAGCAGTTGGGACAGCAAAGAGACCCAGTACTTC. It codes for CASSWDSKETQYF.

In its sample, this clonotype was seen many times. The chain joins TRBV20-1 to TRBJ1-2; 7 bases match TRBD1. CDR3 length: 14 residues. J lost 6 bases, V lost 6 bases, and 13 bases had no gene match. Looked up from germline, CDR1 is DFQATT and CDR2 is SNEGSKA (reference sequence). DNA for the CDR3: TGCAGTGCCTCTCCGCAGGGGGTAGGGGATGGCTACACCTTC. Translating gives CSASPQGVGDGYTF.

This clonotype has a count of ten or more. The rearrangement joins TRBV5-6 to TRBJ1-1, with D uncertain. This CDR3 has 16 residues. Germline CDR1 and CDR2: SGHDT and YYEEEE. Between the trimmed V and J ends, which lost 2 bases and 1 base, there was a span of 15 bases. The CDR3 loop is CASSLTLGVRNTEAFF. CDR3 DNA sequence: TGTGCCAGCAGCTTAACTCTTGGGGTCAGGAACACTGAAGCTTTCTTT.

This clonotype was detected many times. The V call is TRBV10-3, the J call TRBJ2-3; a possible D gene is TRBD2 (6 bases). Germline V CDR1 and CDR2: ENHRY, SYGVKD. The germline V and J ends were trimmed by 0 bases and 5 bases, with 9 bases remaining between them. There are 14 residues in the CDR3. The CDR3 sequence is CAISESKGGDTQYF. The CDR3 DNA sequence: TGTGCCATCAGTGAGTCGAAGGGAGGAGATACGCAGTATTTT.

In its sample, this clonotype was seen many times. J is TRBJ2-3 and V is TRBV3-1; possibly TRBD2 for D (6 bases). CDR3 size: 14 residues. V gave up 4 bases and J gave up 4 bases, with 12 bases separating them. Germline CDR1 is LGHDT and CDR2 is YNNKEL (reference sequence). In nucleotides, the CDR3 is TGTGCCAGCAGCCCGCGACTAGAGCCAGATACGCAGTATTTT. Its protein is CASSPRLEPDTQYF.